This TCR beta chain stems from a study of blood T cell repertoires in COVID-19. Looking at the study overall: Acute and convalescent COVID-19 specimens originated in the United States, Italy and Spain. PBMCs, B-cell-depleted T cells, or T cells were the source of the cDNA or gDNA that made up the material.

Enrollment of patients from Seattle took place during active infection, with longitudinal follow-up. Per the authors' pipeline: Cell counts per sample came from amplifying reference gene primers. Sequencing was performed with immunoSEQ multiplex PCR; in TCRdb, only in-frame clones are kept and a portion is missing. That table gives V, J and clone size, and the DNA gave D and trimming. This sample has 150,000 or so clones, with about 89% found just once. The V and J ends lost 4 bases and 7 bases, in that order; junction bases with no gene match: 8. The CDR3 sequence is 15 residues long. Germline CDR1 is SGHRS and CDR2 is YFSETQ.

The TCR was taken from a woman in her sixties or seventies with COVID-19, enrolled during active disease. The sample taken for sequencing was peripheral blood. The chain recombines TRBV5-1 with TRBJ2-1; TRBD2 aligns across 10 bases. CDR3 coding DNA: TGCGCCAGCAGCAGGAGCGGGGGGGATGTTAATGAGCAGTTCTTC. It specifies CASSRSGGDVNEQFF. The full variable domain, rest sourced from reference TRBV5-1 and TRBJ2-1, is KAGVTQTPRYLIKTRGQQVTLSCSPISGHRSVSWYQQTPGQGLQFLFEYFSETQRNKGNFPGRFSGRQFSNSRSEMNVSTLELGDSALYLCASSRSGGDVNEQFFGPGTRLTVL.